Sequencing of this T cell receptor (beta chain) was carried out in a study of T cells in Graves' hyperthyroidism and ophthalmopathy. Germline-derived CDR1 and CDR2 are LGHDT and YNNKEL (reference sequence). The V gene lost 1 base and the J gene lost 5 bases, with 17 bases spanning the gap. This CDR3 has 17 residues. PBMCs were collected from a 10 ml volume of fresh peripheral blood. Researchers took RNA transcripts and amplified the TCR beta CDR3 regions from them. TCR CDR3 underwent first-round RT-PCR with the HTBI primer set. Using its own MiXCR run on the multiplex PCR reads, TCRdb lists one record per CDR3 protein. The sample holds about 290,000 distinct CDR3 sequences, roughly 15% seen once.

This TCR came from a woman aged 45-59 years with Graves' hyperthyroidism that later progressed to Graves' ophthalmopathy. This sequence joins TRBV3-1 and TRBJ2-2; perhaps TRBD2 as D (6 bases). What was sequenced was blood. The CDR3 is CASSQGIGGAGTGELFF. CDR3 in DNA: TGTGCCAGCAGCCAAGGGATTGGAGGGGCGGGGACCGGGGAGCTGTTTTTT.